This is a list of T cell receptor beta chains from one sample in a study of T cell responses to AZD1222 COVID-19 vaccine. Sequencing used immunoSEQ multiplex PCR; TCRdb keeps in-frame clones, though not all of them. The sample carries 65,000 to 100,000 clones, almost 90% recorded once. This sample comprised peripheral blood, obtained 28 days after the second AZD1222 dose. All receptors derive from an adult who received the AZD1222 COVID-19 vaccine. Each CDR3 is given with its conserved first and last residue. Fields, in order: V gene, D gene, CDR3 protein. D genes are given only for firm matches.

v_call: TRBV29-1; d_call: TRBD2; cdr3_aa: CSVELPSGYNEQFF
v_call: TRBV24-1; d_call: TRBD1; cdr3_aa: CATSEPDRPGVNEQFF
v_call: TRBV6-1; d_call: TRBD2; cdr3_aa: CASSELPSGTLYNEQFF
v_call: TRBV4-2; d_call: TRBD2; cdr3_aa: CASSQLLAGGVDIQYF
v_call: TRBV21-1; d_call: .; cdr3_aa: CASSVRDKVLAGAYNEQFF
v_call: TRBV2; d_call: .; cdr3_aa: CASSENRGQETQYF
v_call: TRBV19; d_call: TRBD1; cdr3_aa: CASISRQGVNQPQHF
v_call: TRBV27; d_call: .; cdr3_aa: CASSLFAGSADTQYF
v_call: TRBV4-3; d_call: TRBD2; cdr3_aa: CASSQELAGAGEQYF
v_call: TRBV18; d_call: TRBD1; cdr3_aa: CASSPPLGQGAYEQYF
v_call: TRBV28; d_call: .; cdr3_aa: CASSLWGRGRDEKLFF
v_call: TRBV19; d_call: .; cdr3_aa: CASSSETSYNSPLHF
v_call: TRBV9; d_call: .; cdr3_aa: CASSAFGISGTGELFF
v_call: TRBV2; d_call: TRBD1; cdr3_aa: CASSPRDSSNSPLHF
v_call: TRBV19; d_call: .; cdr3_aa: CASSTEGRSDEAFF
v_call: TRBV7-6; d_call: .; cdr3_aa: CASSPRAGRAPYEQYF
v_call: TRBV18; d_call: .; cdr3_aa: CASSPPTGKVGPDTQYF
v_call: TRBV3-1/TRBV3-2; d_call: TRBD1; cdr3_aa: CASSRAGGQGGTEAFF
v_call: TRBV7-8; d_call: TRBD1; cdr3_aa: CASRPGTVNTEAFF
v_call: TRBV15; d_call: TRBD1; cdr3_aa: CATSRGQGLVETQYF
v_call: TRBV2; d_call: .; cdr3_aa: CASSFTDTQYF
v_call: TRBV3-1/TRBV3-2; d_call: .; cdr3_aa: CASSHSGTMNTEAFF
v_call: TRBV7-9; d_call: .; cdr3_aa: CASSGGTGGYTF
v_call: TRBV2; d_call: TRBD1; cdr3_aa: CASSVQGENTEAFF
v_call: TRBV11-2; d_call: TRBD1; cdr3_aa: CASSSRQGSNEKLFF
v_call: TRBV28; d_call: .; cdr3_aa: CASSTHESGGAFSNQPQHF
v_call: TRBV7-9; d_call: TRBD1; cdr3_aa: CASSLTGVYTEAFF
v_call: TRBV5-1; d_call: .; cdr3_aa: CASSRFRVPNEKLFF
v_call: TRBV7-7; d_call: TRBD2; cdr3_aa: CASSLTAGGLGEQFF
v_call: TRBV5-1; d_call: TRBD2; cdr3_aa: CASSGLATRSSYNEQFF
v_call: TRBV25-1; d_call: TRBD1; cdr3_aa: CASRMAGGTEAFF
v_call: TRBV28; d_call: TRBD2; cdr3_aa: CASNELAGSTDTQYF
v_call: TRBV6-5; d_call: .; cdr3_aa: CASSYSIKTEAFF
v_call: TRBV6-5; d_call: .; cdr3_aa: CASRKQGNNQPQHF
v_call: TRBV24-1; d_call: .; cdr3_aa: CATSDSGAGTYNEQFF
v_call: TRBV10-3; d_call: TRBD2; cdr3_aa: CAISESGSSGYYNEQFF
v_call: TRBV18; d_call: TRBD2; cdr3_aa: CASSSQRTSGSYEQYF
v_call: TRBV18; d_call: TRBD1; cdr3_aa: CASSPSIQGAYEQYF
v_call: TRBV7-8; d_call: TRBD1; cdr3_aa: CASSLYLTGGPNQPQHF
v_call: TRBV5-5; d_call: TRBD2; cdr3_aa: CASSARGGVEQYF
v_call: TRBV7-9; d_call: TRBD1; cdr3_aa: CASSSTGVSSYNSPLHF
v_call: TRBV7-9; d_call: TRBD2; cdr3_aa: CASSLGGTSGDLTGYEQYF
v_call: TRBV6-6; d_call: .; cdr3_aa: CASLLGGDYGYTF
v_call: TRBV4-2; d_call: .; cdr3_aa: CASSQDERAGANVLTF
v_call: TRBV27; d_call: TRBD1; cdr3_aa: CASSLYNPPDRGRGGQYF
v_call: TRBV19; d_call: TRBD1; cdr3_aa: CASRRTGAPSGGYTF
v_call: TRBV3-1/TRBV3-2; d_call: .; cdr3_aa: CASSRNQGTGYEQYF
v_call: TRBV11-3; d_call: .; cdr3_aa: CASSLSGYSGNTIYF
v_call: TRBV9; d_call: TRBD2; cdr3_aa: CASSGQREGDRGDTQYF
v_call: TRBV6-6; d_call: TRBD1; cdr3_aa: CASSPTGQGGSNIQYF
v_call: TRBV6-6; d_call: .; cdr3_aa: CASSYSTGGHEQYF
v_call: TRBV3-1/TRBV3-2; d_call: .; cdr3_aa: CASSRGRVEQYF
v_call: TRBV7-9; d_call: .; cdr3_aa: CASTPSETQYF
v_call: TRBV7-2; d_call: .; cdr3_aa: CASSLSLVGSSDTQYF